The 19 T cell receptor beta chains reported below all come from one sample, sequenced in a study of T cell changes during pregnancy in multiple sclerosis. Produced via immunoSEQ multiplex PCR; TCRdb's table is partial and in-frame only. The sample shows 35,000 to 40,000 clones, about 95% of them seen only once. Sequencing was performed on CD4+ T cells from peripheral blood mononuclear cells, taken in the second trimester of pregnancy. The receptors stem from a female donor with multiple sclerosis, enrolled in a pregnancy study.

The V call is TRBV5-5, the J call TRBJ2-7; 10 nucleotides line up with TRBD2. V dropped 1 base and J dropped 2; count of bases not matched to a gene: 6. The CDR3 contains 16 residues. Germline CDR1 and CDR2: SGHKS and YYEKEE (reference sequence). CDR3 region: CASSLILAGSAYEQYF. In DNA, the CDR3 is TGTGCCAGCAGCTTGATACTAGCGGGATCTGCCTACGAGCAGTACTTC.

The chain links TRBV27 to TRBJ2-2, with D uncertain. This CDR3 is built from 13 residues. Germline V lookup: CDR1 MNHEY, CDR2 SMNVEV (reference sequence). Deletions cut 6 bases from V and 0 bases from J, with 5 bases between. The CDR3 sequence is CASRTTNTGELFF. The CDR3 DNA sequence: TGTGCCAGCAGGACAACGAACACCGGGGAGCTGTTTTTT.

This chain links TRBV7-2 with TRBJ1-5, with D unclear. CDR1 SGHTA and CDR2 FQGNSA come from the germline V gene. The CDR3 loop spans 16 amino acids. Trimming left V 4 bases short and J 2 bases short, with 15 bases between. The CDR3 DNA is TGTGCCAGCAGCTCAGGAGGCGGTGGTGGCAATCAGCCCCAGCATTTT. Protein: CASSSGGGGGNQPQHF.

This chain links TRBV5-1 with TRBJ2-2; 8 bases line up with TRBD2. Trimming at V came to 4 bases and at J to 2 bases, leaving 4 bases not matched to a gene. Germline values: CDR1 SGHRS, CDR2 YFSETQ. The CDR3 extends over 15 amino acids. The CDR3 DNA sequence: TGCGCCAGCAGCCGGGGGGGTGTCAACACCGGGGAGCTGTTTTTT. Residues: CASSRGGVNTGELFF. The entire variable domain, with the rest obtained from reference TRBV5-1 and TRBJ2-2, is as follows: KAGVTQTPRYLIKTRGQQVTLSCSPISGHRSVSWYQQTPGQGLQFLFEYFSETQRNKGNFPGRFSGRQFSNSRSEMNVSTLELGDSALYLCASSRGGVNTGELFFGEGSRLTVL.

This clone appeared a single time. This sequence joins TRBV7-2 and TRBJ2-1; tentatively, D is TRBD2 (6 bases). V shed 5 bases and J shed 4 bases, with 18 bases lying between them. There are 16 residues in the CDR3. Looked up from germline, CDR1 is SGHTA and CDR2 is FQGNSA. The CDR3 nucleotides read TGTGCCAGCAGCACGTTCGGGGGAACACTATACAATGAGCAGTTCTTC. Residues: CASSTFGGTLYNEQFF.

V usage is TRBV7-9 and J usage is TRBJ1-2; 7 nucleotides agree with TRBD1. Germline V gives CDR1 SEHNR, CDR2 FQNEAQ (reference sequence). V lost 5 bases and J lost 7; bases outside the gene matches: 4. This CDR3 has 12 amino acids. The CDR3 DNA reads as TGTGCCAGCAGCCCCAGGGGGTCTGGCTACACCTTC. Protein product: CASSPRGSGYTF. Filled out from reference TRBV7-9 and TRBJ1-2, the complete variable domain reads DTGVSQNPRHKITKRGQNVTFRCDPISEHNRLYWYRQTLGQGPEFLTYFQNEAQLEKSRLLSDRFSAERPKGSFSTLEIQRTEQGDSAMYLCASSPRGSGYTFGSGTRLTVV.

This chain links TRBV11-3 with TRBJ2-3; TRBD1 is a possible D gene (5 bases). V shed 4 bases and J shed 1 base, with 9 bases lying between them. Germline V gene lookup returns CDR1 SGHNT and CDR2 YENEEA. This CDR3 comprises 14 residues. In DNA form, the CDR3 reads TGTGCCAGCAGCTCCGACAGAGGCACAGATACGCAGTATTTT. This translates into CASSSDRGTDTQYF.

V usage is TRBV7-9 and J usage is TRBJ2-7; D not resolved. The CDR3 extends over 12 amino acids. Trimming took off 1 base at V and 6 bases at J, with 7 bases between the two ends. Germline assignment: CDR1 SEHNR and CDR2 FQNEAQ (reference sequence). The CDR3 DNA sequence: TGTGCCAGCAGCTTAGTGAGTACCGAGCAGTACTTC. Its protein is CASSLVSTEQYF.

The rearrangement joins TRBV18 to TRBJ1-1, with D possibly TRBD1 on 6 matching bases. Trimming took off 3 bases at V and 1 base at J, with 9 bases between the two ends. The germline V gene has CDR1 KGHSH and CDR2 LQKENI. The CDR3 sequence is 14 residues long. This CDR3 is CASSPKTGNTEAFF. In DNA form, the CDR3 reads TGTGCCAGCTCACCCAAGACAGGGAACACTGAAGCTTTCTTT.

V and J are TRBV5-4 and TRBJ2-4; D possibly corresponds to TRBD2 (5 bases). The CDR3 spans 16 residues. V lost 4 bases to trimming and J lost 2 bases, with 16 bases between them. CDR1 is SGHNT, CDR2 YYREEE, per germline (reference sequence). CDR3 coding DNA: TGTGCCAGCAGCCCCTCCCGGGGTCTGTCCAAAAACATTCAGTACTTC. Encoded protein: CASSPSRGLSKNIQYF.

The chain combines TRBV7-8 with TRBJ2-7; D not resolved. Germline V gene lookup returns CDR1 SGHVS and CDR2 FQNEAQ. Deletions cut 3 bases from V and 0 bases from J, with 15 bases between. This CDR3 has 16 residues. The CDR3 is CASSFPRHTASYEQYF. In DNA form, the CDR3 reads TGTGCCAGCAGCTTTCCCAGACACACCGCCTCCTACGAGCAGTACTTC.

The rearrangement links TRBV9 to TRBJ1-6; TRBD1 is a possible D gene (5 bases). Germline V lookup: CDR1 SGDLS, CDR2 YYNGEE. There are 15 residues in the CDR3. Trimming stripped 0 bases from V and 7 bases from J, with 11 bases between. The CDR3 nucleotides are TGTGCCAGCAGCGTAGCCGAGGGGAGGAATTCACCCCTCCACTTT. Its protein product is CASSVAEGRNSPLHF.

The rearrangement links TRBV7-2 to TRBJ2-1, with 10 bases matching TRBD1. With V trimmed by 0 bases and J by 10 bases, 9 bases remained unmatched. The V gene's germline CDR1 is SGHTA and CDR2 FQGNSA. The CDR3 runs to 16 residues. The CDR3 spells CASSLAVTGGPYEQFF. CDR3 in DNA: TGTGCCAGCAGCTTAGCTGTGACAGGGGGCCCTTACGAGCAGTTCTTC.

The genes are TRBV7-8 and TRBJ1-6, with 7 bases fitting TRBD1. V gave up 1 base and J gave up 13 bases; unmatched junction bases: 13. The CDR3 has 16 residues. Germline V gene sequence: CDR1 SGHVS, CDR2 FQNEAQ. The CDR3 spells CASSLVGGQAISPLHF. In DNA, the CDR3 is TGTGCCAGCAGCTTAGTGGGAGGACAGGCCATCTCGCCCCTCCACTTT.

The V gene is TRBV19, the J gene TRBJ1-3; 8 bases are shared with TRBD1. Trimming cost V 3 bases and J 3 bases; bases outside gene matches: 10. The CDR3 sequence is 17 residues long. Germline V CDR1 and CDR2: LNHDA, SQIVND (reference sequence). The CDR3 nucleotides are TGTGCCAGTAGTATTGGGTCTCCGGGACAGGATGGAAACACCATATATTTT. It codes for CASSIGSPGQDGNTIYF.

The chain combines TRBV25-1 with TRBJ2-7, with unresolved D. This CDR3 has 15 amino acids. V lost 2 bases to trimming and J lost 2 bases, with 13 bases between them. The germline V gene has CDR1 MGHDK and CDR2 SYGVNS. The CDR3 loop is CASSEGSMPPYEQYF. CDR3 sequence (DNA): TGTGCCAGCAGTGAAGGTAGCATGCCCCCCTACGAGCAGTACTTC.

V and J are TRBV11-2 and TRBJ1-5; D is ambiguous. Trimming left V 4 bases short and J 5 bases short, with 6 bases between. CDR1 and CDR2 (germline): SGHAT, FQNNGV. The CDR3 consists of 12 residues. Written as DNA, the CDR3 is TGTGCCAGCAGCTCCTCCGATCAGCCCCAGCATTTT. As protein: CASSSSDQPQHF.

This chain joins TRBV7-2 and TRBJ2-5; 14 bases are shared with TRBD2. Trimming at V came to 5 bases and at J to 4 bases, leaving 6 bases not matched to a gene. The CDR3 is 16 residues long. Germline CDR1 is SGHTA and CDR2 is FQGNSA. CDR3 sequence reads: CASSLRLAGGLETQYF. The CDR3 nucleotides are TGTGCCAGCAGCCTAAGACTAGCGGGGGGGCTAGAGACCCAGTACTTC.

The rearrangement uses TRBV4-3 and TRBJ1-3, with no clear D. The CDR3 length is 14 residues. CDR1 LGHNA and CDR2 YSLEER come from the germline V gene. The V end lost 1 base, the J end lost 4 bases, and 8 bases lay between the germline ends. This CDR3 is CASSQVGVGNTIYF. The CDR3 region has the DNA TGCGCCAGCAGCCAAGTGGGCGTAGGAAACACCATATATTTT.